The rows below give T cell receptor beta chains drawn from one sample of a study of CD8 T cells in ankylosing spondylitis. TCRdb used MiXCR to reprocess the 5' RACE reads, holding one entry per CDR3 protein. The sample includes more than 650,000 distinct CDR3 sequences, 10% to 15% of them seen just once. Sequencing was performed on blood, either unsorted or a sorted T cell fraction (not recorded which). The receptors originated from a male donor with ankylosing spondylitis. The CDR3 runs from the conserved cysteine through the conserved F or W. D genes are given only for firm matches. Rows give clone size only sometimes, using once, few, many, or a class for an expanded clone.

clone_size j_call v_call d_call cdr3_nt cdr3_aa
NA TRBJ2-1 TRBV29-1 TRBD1 TGCAGCGTTTGGACAGGGCTAGAAGGTGAGCAGTTCTTC CSVWTGLEGEQFF
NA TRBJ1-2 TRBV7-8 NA TGTGCCAGCAGCCACACGGACCAGATTGACTTTGGCTACACCTTC CASSHTDQIDFGYTF
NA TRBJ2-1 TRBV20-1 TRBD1 TGCAGTCCCCGGGACAGGGTTACTAATGAGCAGTTCTTC CSPRDRVTNEQFF
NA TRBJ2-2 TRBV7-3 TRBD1 TGTGCCAGCAGCTTGCCCAGGGGGCCCTTGAACACCGGGGAGCTGTTTTTT CASSLPRGPLNTGELFF
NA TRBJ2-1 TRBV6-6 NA TGTGCCAGCAGTTCCCGGGCGGATGAGCAGTTCTTC CASSSRADEQFF
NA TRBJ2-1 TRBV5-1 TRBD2 TGCGCCAGCAGCTTGGCTCGTTCTAGCGGACTTCGCTCCTACAATGAGCAGTTCTTC CASSLARSSGLRSYNEQFF
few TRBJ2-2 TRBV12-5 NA TGTGCTAGTGGCCCTAGCGCGTCCGGGGAGCTGTTTTTT CASGPSASGELFF
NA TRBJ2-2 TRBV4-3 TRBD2 TGCGCCAGCAGCCAAGTCCTCTCTAGCGGGAGGGGAAACACCGGGGAGCTGTTTTTT CASSQVLSSGRGNTGELFF
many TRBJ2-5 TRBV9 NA TGTGCCAGCAGCGCAGGGCAAGAGACCCAGTACTTC CASSAGQETQYF
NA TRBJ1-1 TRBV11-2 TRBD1 TGTGCCAGCAGCGGCCTGGGACAGGGGGCTTTTAGGTGGAACACTGAAGCTTTCTTT CASSGLGQGAFRWNTEAFF
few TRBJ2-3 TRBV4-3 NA TGCGCCAGCAGCCAAGATCGGTGGGTTTCGGATACGCAGTATTTT CASSQDRWVSDTQYF
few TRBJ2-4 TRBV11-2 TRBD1 TGTGCCAGCAGCTTCGGACAGGTACACATTCAGTACTTC CASSFGQVHIQYF
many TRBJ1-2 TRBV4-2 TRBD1 TGTGCCAGCAGCGACACAGGGGCGCTTCTATATGGCTACACCTTC CASSDTGALLYGYTF
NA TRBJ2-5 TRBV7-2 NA TGTGCCAGCAGCCCAAAGTTCGGGTATCCGGCCCAGTACTTC CASSPKFGYPAQYF
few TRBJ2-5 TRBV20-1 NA TGCAGTCTTCCTAAGGGGGGTTTGGAGACCCAGTACTTC CSLPKGGLETQYF
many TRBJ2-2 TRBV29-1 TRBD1 TGCAGCGTTCGGGACAGGGGGCGAACCGGGGAGCTGTTTTTT CSVRDRGRTGELFF
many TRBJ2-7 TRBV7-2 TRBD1 TGTGCCAGCAGCTTAGTGGGGACAGGAGCCTACGAGCAGTACTTC CASSLVGTGAYEQYF
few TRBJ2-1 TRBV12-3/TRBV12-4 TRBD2 TGTGCCAGCAGTTTCCGAACTAGCGGGGGTGAGCAGTTCTTC CASSFRTSGGEQFF
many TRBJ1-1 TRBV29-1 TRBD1 TGCACCGAAAGGACAGGGGCTGAAGCTTTCTTT CTERTGAEAFF
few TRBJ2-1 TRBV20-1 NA TGCAGTGCTAGCCCCCTCAGGACTACCTACAATGAGCAGTTCTTC CSASPLRTTYNEQFF
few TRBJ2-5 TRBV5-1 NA TGCGCCAGCAGCTTATCAGGGTTTGAGACCCAGTACTTC CASSLSGFETQYF
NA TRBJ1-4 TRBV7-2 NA TGTGCCAGCAGTCGGGAGCTTAATGAAAAACTGTTTTTT CASSRELNEKLFF
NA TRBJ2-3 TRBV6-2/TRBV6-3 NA TGTGCCAGCAGAGACCCAACTTGGGCAGATACGCAGTATTTT CASRDPTWADTQYF
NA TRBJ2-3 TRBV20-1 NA TGCAGTGCTAGATCTAGCTGGGGCACAGATACGCAGTATTTT CSARSSWGTDTQYF
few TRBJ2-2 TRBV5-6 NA TGTGCCAGCAGCTTGGGACGGGGGTTTGCGGACGGGGAGCTGTTTTTT CASSLGRGFADGELFF
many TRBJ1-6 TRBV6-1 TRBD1 TGTGCCAGCAGGAAACAGGGGGCATGGTCACCCCTCCACTTT CASRKQGAWSPLHF
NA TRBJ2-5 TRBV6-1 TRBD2 TGTGCCAGCAGCCCCCTGACGGGGGGGGAAGAGACCCAGTACTTC CASSPLTGGEETQYF
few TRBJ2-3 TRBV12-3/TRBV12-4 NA TGTGCCAGCAGTCTCGGGACTCGCTTTAGCACAGATACGCAGTATTTT CASSLGTRFSTDTQYF
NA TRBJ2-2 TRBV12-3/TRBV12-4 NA TGTGCCTCGGGGGCAGCCTACACCGGGGAGCTGTTTTTT CASGAAYTGELFF
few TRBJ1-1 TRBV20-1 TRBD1 TGCAGTGCCTCCTACCCTTTGGGGACAGGGGAGGTCACTGAAGCTTTCTTT CSASYPLGTGEVTEAFF